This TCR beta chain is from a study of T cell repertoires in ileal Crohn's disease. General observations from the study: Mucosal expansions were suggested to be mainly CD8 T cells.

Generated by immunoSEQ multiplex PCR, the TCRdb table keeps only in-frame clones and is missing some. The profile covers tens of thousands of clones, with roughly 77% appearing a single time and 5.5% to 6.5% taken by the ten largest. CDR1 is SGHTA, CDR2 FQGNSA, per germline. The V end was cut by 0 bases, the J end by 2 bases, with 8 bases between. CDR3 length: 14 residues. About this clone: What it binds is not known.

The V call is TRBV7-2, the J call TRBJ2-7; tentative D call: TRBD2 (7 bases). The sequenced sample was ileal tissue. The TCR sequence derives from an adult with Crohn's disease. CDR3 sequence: CASSLAGGPYEQYF. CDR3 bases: TGTGCCAGCAGCTTAGCCGGGGGGCCCTACGAGCAGTACTTC.